This is a list of T cell receptor beta chains from one sample in a study of shared clonotypes between healthy human individuals. The data were produced by immunoSEQ multiplex PCR, yet TCRdb's version contains in-frame clones alone and is incomplete. Among around 2,000,000 clones listed, around 95% were seen once. The source material was naive CD4+ T cells sorted from blood. Every receptor here comes from a young man in good health. The CDR3 runs from the conserved cysteine through the conserved F or W. D genes are given only for firm matches. A clone size is listed for some rows: how often the clone was seen (once, few, many), or a class if it is expanded.

J gene: TRBJ2-7; clone size: once; V gene: TRBV29-1; D gene: -; CDR3 protein: CSVARGAREQYF; CDR3 DNA: TGCAGCGTCGCCAGGGGGGCTAGGGAGCAGTACTTC
J gene: TRBJ1-1; clone size: -; V gene: TRBV18; D gene: -; CDR3 protein: CASSPKLGGMNTEAFF; CDR3 DNA: TGTGCCAGCTCACCCAAGTTGGGGGGAATGAACACTGAAGCTTTCTTT
J gene: TRBJ2-3; clone size: -; V gene: TRBV7-9; D gene: -; CDR3 protein: CASSLFSSTDTQYF; CDR3 DNA: TGTGCCAGCAGTCTTTTCTCTAGCACAGATACGCAGTATTTT
J gene: TRBJ2-3; clone size: -; V gene: TRBV5-5; D gene: -; CDR3 protein: CASSLGGVFSTDTQYF; CDR3 DNA: TGTGCCAGCAGCTTAGGAGGGGTGTTCAGCACAGATACGCAGTATTTT
J gene: TRBJ1-2; clone size: -; V gene: TRBV28; D gene: -; CDR3 protein: CASSLRRASGATGYGYTF; CDR3 DNA: TGTGCCAGCAGTTTACGTAGGGCATCAGGGGCGACTGGCTATGGCTACACCTTC
J gene: TRBJ1-4; clone size: few; V gene: TRBV7-2; D gene: -; CDR3 protein: CASSQGPAGEKLFF; CDR3 DNA: TGTGCCAGCAGTCAAGGACCGGCTGGGGAAAAACTGTTTTTT
J gene: TRBJ2-5; clone size: -; V gene: TRBV7-9; D gene: -; CDR3 protein: CASSPQGTETQYF; CDR3 DNA: TGTGCCAGCAGCCCACAGGGAACAGAGACCCAGTACTTC
J gene: TRBJ1-2; clone size: -; V gene: TRBV28; D gene: TRBD1; CDR3 protein: CASSTRQGTNYGYTF; CDR3 DNA: TGTGCCAGCAGTACCCGACAGGGAACAAACTATGGCTACACCTTC
J gene: TRBJ1-2; clone size: once; V gene: TRBV30; D gene: -; CDR3 protein: CAWSVFGQYGYTF; CDR3 DNA: TGTGCCTGGAGTGTATTTGGGCAGTATGGCTACACCTTC
J gene: TRBJ2-7; clone size: -; V gene: TRBV10-3; D gene: -; CDR3 protein: CAISDWGVVAYEQYF; CDR3 DNA: TGTGCCATCAGTGATTGGGGGGTAGTCGCCTACGAGCAGTACTTC
J gene: TRBJ2-3; clone size: -; V gene: TRBV6-1; D gene: -; CDR3 protein: CASSPSGKLQYF; CDR3 DNA: TGTGCCAGCAGCCCAAGCGGCAAGCTTCAGTATTTT
J gene: TRBJ2-7; clone size: -; V gene: TRBV5-3; D gene: TRBD2; CDR3 protein: CARSFRLAGGLGPYEQYF; CDR3 DNA: TGTGCCAGAAGCTTTAGACTAGCGGGGGGGCTTGGGCCCTACGAGCAGTACTTC
J gene: TRBJ2-3; clone size: -; V gene: TRBV2; D gene: TRBD1; CDR3 protein: CASRADRGNTQYF; CDR3 DNA: TGTGCCAGCAGGGCCGACAGGGGAAATACGCAGTATTTT
J gene: TRBJ2-7; clone size: -; V gene: TRBV19; D gene: -; CDR3 protein: CASSAWPSSEQYF; CDR3 DNA: TGTGCCAGTAGTGCCTGGCCCAGTTCCGAGCAGTACTTC
J gene: TRBJ2-7; clone size: -; V gene: TRBV7-2; D gene: -; CDR3 protein: CASSLDGGYSYEQYF; CDR3 DNA: TGTGCCAGCAGCTTAGACGGCGGATACTCCTACGAGCAGTACTTC
J gene: TRBJ1-2; clone size: -; V gene: TRBV2; D gene: -; CDR3 protein: CASSPSSGNYGYTF; CDR3 DNA: TGTGCCAGCAGTCCTTCGTCCGGCAACTATGGCTACACCTTC
J gene: TRBJ1-1; clone size: -; V gene: TRBV5-1; D gene: -; CDR3 protein: CASSRPSGPGEAFF; CDR3 DNA: TGCGCCAGCAGCCGCCCCAGTGGACCCGGGGAGGCTTTCTTT
J gene: TRBJ2-5; clone size: -; V gene: TRBV29-1; D gene: TRBD2; CDR3 protein: CSARLAGQETQYF; CDR3 DNA: TGCAGCGCGCGACTAGCGGGCCAAGAGACCCAGTACTTC
J gene: TRBJ2-1; clone size: -; V gene: TRBV7-2; D gene: -; CDR3 protein: CASSPWIGEQFF; CDR3 DNA: TGTGCCAGCAGCCCTTGGATAGGTGAGCAGTTCTTC
J gene: TRBJ1-5; clone size: -; V gene: TRBV28; D gene: -; CDR3 protein: CASSLLGRNQPQHF; CDR3 DNA: TGTGCCAGCAGTTTATTGGGACGGAATCAGCCCCAGCATTTT
J gene: TRBJ2-3; clone size: -; V gene: TRBV5-1; D gene: -; CDR3 protein: CASSLGGSGDTQYF; CDR3 DNA: TGCGCCAGCAGCTTGGGGGGTTCCGGAGATACGCAGTATTTT
J gene: TRBJ2-7; clone size: -; V gene: TRBV5-1; D gene: -; CDR3 protein: CASSPDGRGYEQYF; CDR3 DNA: TGCGCCAGCAGCCCGGACGGCAGGGGCTACGAGCAGTACTTC
J gene: TRBJ2-1; clone size: once; V gene: TRBV2; D gene: TRBD1; CDR3 protein: CASSLLRDRGNEQFF; CDR3 DNA: TGTGCCAGCAGTCTCCTCCGGGACAGGGGAAATGAGCAGTTCTTC
J gene: TRBJ2-3; clone size: -; V gene: TRBV28; D gene: -; CDR3 protein: CASSSLANTQYF; CDR3 DNA: TGTGCCAGCAGCTCTCTAGCGAATACGCAGTATTTT
J gene: TRBJ1-1; clone size: -; V gene: TRBV7-5; D gene: -; CDR3 protein: CASSFEAFF; CDR3 DNA: TGTGCCAGCAGCTTCGAAGCTTTCTTT
J gene: TRBJ1-5; clone size: -; V gene: TRBV6-1; D gene: -; CDR3 protein: CASSDWGRGNQPQHF; CDR3 DNA: TGTGCCAGCAGTGATTGGGGACGGGGCAATCAGCCCCAGCATTTT
J gene: TRBJ1-3; clone size: once; V gene: TRBV5-4; D gene: TRBD1; CDR3 protein: CASSSDRGLADTIYF; CDR3 DNA: TGTGCCAGCAGCTCAGACAGGGGGCTTGCGGACACCATATATTTT
J gene: TRBJ2-5; clone size: once; V gene: TRBV30; D gene: -; CDR3 protein: CAWSLRSFGETQYF; CDR3 DNA: TGTGCCTGGAGTTTGAGGTCATTCGGGGAGACCCAGTACTTC
J gene: TRBJ1-1; clone size: -; V gene: TRBV6-5; D gene: -; CDR3 protein: CASSRGTKMNTEAFF; CDR3 DNA: TGTGCCAGCAGCCGGGGGACTAAAATGAACACTGAAGCTTTCTTT